A single sample gave rise to the 3 T cell receptor beta chains below, sequenced in a study of cytomegalovirus exposure and HLA in healthy donors. In the PCR, 60 Vbeta and 13 Jbeta primers were used. Produced via immunoSEQ multiplex PCR; TCRdb's table is partial and in-frame only. The sample table sets out 100,000 to 150,000 clones. The sample comprised PBMCs. The receptors stem from a man younger than 35 in good health and CMV-seronegative.

The rearrangement uses TRBV9 and TRBJ1-4; the match to TRBD1 covers 7 bases. CDR3 length: 13 amino acids. The ends lost 3 bases at V and 10 bases at J; junction bases unmatched: 6. The germline V gene has CDR1 SGDLS and CDR2 YYNGEE. The CDR3 here is CASSDRGWGKLFF. CDR3 coding DNA: TGTGCCAGCAGCGACAGGGGCTGGGGAAAACTGTTTTTT.

The genes are TRBV11-2 and TRBJ1-6; D perhaps matches TRBD1 (6 bases). The germline V gene encodes CDR1 SGHAT and CDR2 FQNNGV. V shed 4 bases and J shed 10 bases, with 17 bases lying between them. The CDR3 has 15 amino acids. The CDR3 nucleotides read TGTGCCAGCAGCTCGCAGAAGGGGGTTCGATCACCCCTCCACTTT. Its translation: CASSSQKGVRSPLHF.

The V call is TRBV29-1, the J call TRBJ2-1, with 8 bases lining up with TRBD2. V shed 4 bases and J 6 bases; nucleotides not matched to a gene: 5. Germline V gene sequence: CDR1 SQVTM, CDR2 ANQGSEA. CDR3 length: 13 residues. CDR3 DNA: TGCAGCGTTGCGGGAGGGAGGGGCAATGAGCAGTTCTTC. Its protein is CSVAGGRGNEQFF.